Listed here is a single T cell receptor beta chain. This entry belongs to a study of blood T cell repertoires in COVID-19. Clones were sequenced by immunoSEQ multiplex PCR, and TCRdb holds only the in-frame ones, with some missing. The sample yields over 300,000 clones, 75% to 85% seen once. This CDR3 contains 15 residues. The germline CDR1 and CDR2 sequences are SGHDT and YYEEEE. V lost 3 bases, J lost 4 bases, and 16 bases lay in between. The rearrangement joins TRBV5-6 to TRBJ1-2, with unresolved D. This TCR was sampled from a human donor in a cohort sampled during active COVID-19. The sequencing sample was made of peripheral blood. The CDR3 DNA reads TGTGCCAGCAGCTCGTCCAACTTAGCTATCTATGGCTACACCTTC. This encodes CASSSSNLAIYGYTF. Drawing the rest from reference TRBV5-6 and TRBJ1-2, the complete variable domain is DAGVTQSPTHLIKTRGQQVTLRCSPKSGHDTVSWYQQALGQGPQFIFQYYEEEERQRGNFPDRFSGHQFPNYSSELNVNALLLGDSALYLCASSSSNLAIYGYTFGSGTRLTVV.